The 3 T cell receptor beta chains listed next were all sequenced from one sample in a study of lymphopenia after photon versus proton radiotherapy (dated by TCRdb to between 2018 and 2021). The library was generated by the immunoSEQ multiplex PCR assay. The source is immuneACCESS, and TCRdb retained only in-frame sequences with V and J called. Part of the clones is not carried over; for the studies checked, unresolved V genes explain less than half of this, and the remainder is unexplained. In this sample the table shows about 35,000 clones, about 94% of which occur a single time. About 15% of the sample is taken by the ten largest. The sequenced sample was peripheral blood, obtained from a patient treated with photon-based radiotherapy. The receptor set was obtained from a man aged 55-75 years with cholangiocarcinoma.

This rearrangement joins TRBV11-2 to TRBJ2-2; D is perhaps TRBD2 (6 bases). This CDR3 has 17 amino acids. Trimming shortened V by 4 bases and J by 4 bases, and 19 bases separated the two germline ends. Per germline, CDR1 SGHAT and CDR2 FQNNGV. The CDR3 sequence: CASSWGSGTYSTGELFF. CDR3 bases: TGTGCCAGCAGCTGGGGTAGCGGTACATATAGCACCGGGGAGCTGTTTTTT. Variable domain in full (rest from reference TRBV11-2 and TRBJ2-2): EAGVAQSPRYKIIEKRQSVAFWCNPISGHATLYWYQQILGQGPKLLIQFQNNGVVDDSQLPKDRFSAERLKGVDSTLKIQPAKLEDSAVYLCASSWGSGTYSTGELFFGEGSRLTVL.

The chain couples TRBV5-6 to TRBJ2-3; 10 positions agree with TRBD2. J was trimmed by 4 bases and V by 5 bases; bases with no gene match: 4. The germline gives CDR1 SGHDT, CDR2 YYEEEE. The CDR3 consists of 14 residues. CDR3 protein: CASRAGTSADTQYF. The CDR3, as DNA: TGTGCCAGCAGGGCCGGGACTAGCGCAGATACGCAGTATTTT. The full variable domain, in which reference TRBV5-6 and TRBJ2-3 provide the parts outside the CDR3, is DAGVTQSPTHLIKTRGQQVTLRCSPKSGHDTVSWYQQALGQGPQFIFQYYEEEERQRGNFPDRFSGHQFPNYSSELNVNALLLGDSALYLCASRAGTSADTQYFGPGTRLTVL.

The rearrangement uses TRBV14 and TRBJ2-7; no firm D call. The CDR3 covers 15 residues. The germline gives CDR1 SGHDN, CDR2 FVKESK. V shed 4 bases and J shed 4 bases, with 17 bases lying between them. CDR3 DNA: TGTGCCAGCAGCCCAGCAGCTGGGCCCCAATACGAGCAGTACTTC. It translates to CASSPAAGPQYEQYF.